The 14 T cell receptor beta chains in this list originate from one sample, sequenced in a study of cytomegalovirus exposure and HLA in healthy donors. PCR involved 60 Vbeta and 13 Jbeta primers. The data were produced by immunoSEQ multiplex PCR, yet TCRdb's version contains in-frame clones alone and is incomplete. The sample records about 120,000 clones, 83% being singletons. Sequenced material: PBMCs. The receptors were sampled from a woman in her forties in good health and CMV-seropositive.

The gene calls are TRBV14 and TRBJ2-3; D is uncertain. This CDR3 comprises 13 residues. Germline-derived CDR1 and CDR2 are SGHDN and FVKESK. The V gene lost 4 bases and the J gene lost 2 bases, with 7 bases spanning the gap. CDR3 region: CASSRHNTDTQYF. CDR3 DNA sequence: TGTGCCAGCAGCCGACACAACACAGATACGCAGTATTTT. Looking up the rest from reference TRBV14 and TRBJ2-3 gives the full variable domain: EAGVTQFPSHSVIEKGQTVTLRCDPISGHDNLYWYRRVMGKEIKFLLHFVKESKQDESGMPNNRFLAERTGGTYSTLKVQPAELEDSGVYFCASSRHNTDTQYFGPGTRLTVL.

The chain employs TRBV11-2 and TRBJ2-5; D may be TRBD2 (7 bases). CDR3 size: 15 residues. V lost 4 bases, J lost 4 bases, and 16 bases lay in between. The germline V gene has CDR1 SGHAT and CDR2 FQNNGV. The CDR3 region has the DNA TGTGCCAGCAGCTGGGGGCGCGGGAGTTTAGAGACCCAGTACTTC. Amino acids: CASSWGRGSLETQYF.

The V call is TRBV5-1, the J call TRBJ2-5; 15 bases are a match to TRBD2. Trimming took 3 bases from V and 5 from J; bases not matched to a gene: 5. Germline CDR1 is SGHRS and CDR2 is YFSETQ. The CDR3 sequence is 16 residues long. CDR3 in amino acids: CASSYSGLAGGETQYF. The CDR3, as DNA: TGCGCCAGCAGCTACTCCGGACTAGCGGGAGGGGAGACCCAGTACTTC.

V is TRBV5-1 and J is TRBJ1-2; a weak D match, TRBD1 (6 bases). Germline CDR1 is SGHRS and CDR2 is YFSETQ. This CDR3 is built from 13 residues. Trimming left V 6 bases short and J 8 bases short, with 17 bases between. As DNA, the CDR3 is TGCGCCAGCAATGTCGGCGCAGGGGTGGGCTACACCTTC. It encodes CASNVGAGVGYTF.

The chain recombines TRBV29-1 with TRBJ2-1; D not resolved. The germline V gene has CDR1 SQVTM and CDR2 ANQGSEA. The V and J ends lost 3 bases and 10 bases respectively, with 10 bases between them. The CDR3 contains 11 residues. CDR3 sequence reads: CSVERLREQFF. In DNA, the CDR3 is TGCAGCGTTGAGCGATTGCGGGAGCAGTTCTTC.

J is TRBJ2-1 and V is TRBV5-1, with D uncertain. Germline V CDR1 and CDR2: SGHRS, YFSETQ. The CDR3 has 13 residues. V lost 0 bases, J lost 8 bases, and 9 bases lay in between. CDR3 residues: CASSLVLTDEQFF. The CDR3 DNA follows: TGCGCCAGCAGCTTGGTACTCACGGATGAGCAGTTCTTC.

The J gene is TRBJ1-4, the V gene TRBV2; D is possibly TRBD1 (6 bases). There are 15 residues in the CDR3. The germline V gene encodes CDR1 SNHLY and CDR2 FYNNEI. V was clipped by 6 bases and J by 0 bases, with 11 bases between them. The CDR3 region is CASRQGEATNEKLFF. The CDR3 nucleotides read TGTGCCAGCAGACAGGGAGAAGCAACTAATGAAAAACTGTTTTTT.

This clone showed up just once. V usage is TRBV18 and J usage is TRBJ1-1, with D unresolved. V lost 1 base, J lost 3 bases, and 12 bases lay in between. In germline, CDR1 is KGHSH, CDR2 LQKENI. CDR3 length: 15 residues. The CDR3 is CASSPLSAGDTEAFF. CDR3 DNA sequence: TGTGCCAGCTCACCACTATCTGCCGGGGACACTGAAGCTTTCTTT.

In its sample, this clone was seen a few times. The chain has TRBV28 and TRBJ1-5; TRBD1 agrees at 12 bases. Germline V gives CDR1 MDHEN, CDR2 SYDVKM. The CDR3 contains 18 residues. The junction had 8 bases not matched to a gene; V was cut back by 4 bases and J by 1 base. The CDR3: CASSSGTGGFSSNQPQHF. In nucleotides, the CDR3 is TGTGCCAGCAGTTCCGGGACAGGGGGCTTTAGCAGCAATCAGCCCCAGCATTTT.

This chain connects TRBV7-9 to TRBJ2-3, with TRBD2 matching over 15 bases. The CDR3 sequence is 17 residues long. The trim removed 10 bases at V and 0 bases at J, leaving 8 bases unmatched. Per the germline V gene, CDR1 is SEHNR and CDR2 is FQNEAQ (reference sequence). CDR3 nucleotides: TGTGCCACCAAGGGACTAGCGGGAGGCTTTAGCACAGATACGCAGTATTTT. It yields the protein CATKGLAGGFSTDTQYF.

This clone was counted a single time. The V call is TRBV7-9, the J call TRBJ1-2; D might be TRBD1 (6 bases). The V end lost 5 bases, the J end lost 2 bases, and 15 bases lay between the germline ends. Per germline, CDR1 SEHNR and CDR2 FQNEAQ (reference sequence). The CDR3 has 15 amino acids. CDR3 sequence: CASSHRQDLNYGYTF. DNA of the CDR3: TGTGCCAGCAGCCATCGACAGGATCTGAACTATGGCTACACCTTC.

The rearrangement links TRBV29-1 to TRBJ1-2; D not resolved. The CDR3 length is 18 residues. Germline CDR1 is SQVTM and CDR2 is ANQGSEA. The V and J ends lost 0 bases and 0 bases respectively, with 20 bases between them. Here the CDR3 reads CSVEDWSQSHRSNYGYTF. CDR3 DNA: TGCAGCGTTGAAGATTGGAGCCAGAGCCATCGTTCTAACTATGGCTACACCTTC.

This chain uses TRBV6-1 with TRBJ2-5; TRBD2 matches 9 bases. Per the germline V gene, CDR1 is MNHNS and CDR2 is SASEGT. The CDR3 has 15 residues. Trimming cost V 2 bases and J 5 bases; bases outside gene matches: 6. The CDR3 DNA is TGTGCCAGCAGTGAAAATAGCGGGAGAAGGGAGACCCAGTACTTC. Its protein product is CASSENSGRRETQYF.

The rearrangement joins TRBV7-3 to TRBJ2-1; the D gene is possibly TRBD2 (5 bases). CDR3 length: 15 residues. Germline-derived CDR1 and CDR2 are SGHTA and FQGTGA. V lost 5 bases and J 4 bases, leaving 15 bases between the germline ends. CDR3 protein: CASSPRAGEYNEQFF. CDR3 in DNA: TGTGCCAGCAGCCCCCGCGCGGGCGAATACAATGAGCAGTTCTTC.